This TCR beta chain was sequenced during a study of blood T cell repertoires in COVID-19. Across the study: From T cells, B-cell-depleted T cells, or PBMCs came the material, which was cDNA or gDNA.

The trim removed 5 bases at V and 3 bases at J, leaving 8 bases unmatched. Looked up from germline, CDR1 is MNHEY and CDR2 is SMNVEV (reference sequence). CDR3 length: 16 amino acids. Sequencing used immunoSEQ multiplex PCR; TCRdb keeps in-frame clones, though not all of them. The sample has approximately 240,000 clones, roughly four fifths seen once. The sample consisted of peripheral blood. The chain recombines TRBV27 with TRBJ1-5; 9 nucleotides match TRBD1. This receptor was taken from a woman in her 30s who had recovered from COVID-19. For the CDR3, the DNA is TGTGCCAGCAGTCATTACGGACAGGGGATCAATCAGCCCCAGCATTTT. Protein: CASSHYGQGINQPQHF.